The 2 T cell receptor beta chains in this list originate from one sample, sequenced in a study of a mutant IDH1 vaccine in newly diagnosed glioma. Assay: immunoSEQ multiplex PCR; the TCRdb copy retains only in-frame clones and omits some. The table has about 32,000 clones, around 79% seen once; the top ten hold roughly 9.3%. Time point denoted: week 35, safety follow-up. In the vaccine, a single dose held 300 ug of the mutant IDH1 20-mer peptide, along with topical imiquimod. These receptors' antigens are unknown. The source was PBMCs, collected from a glioma patient whose treatment included an IDH1 peptide vaccine. Receptor source: a woman aged 25 to 45 with glioma. Some clones in this sample may be carry-over from other donors' samples.

This clone showed up just once. The rearrangement links TRBV6-4 to TRBJ1-2, with D uncertain. V was clipped by 4 bases and J by 4 bases, with 13 bases between them. Germline V gene data show CDR1 as MRHNA and CDR2 as SNTAGT. This CDR3 comprises 14 residues. In nucleotides, the CDR3 is TGTGCCAGCAGTGGCAGTCCGGAGTCCTATGGCTACACCTTC. Its translation is CASSGSPESYGYTF.

The CDR3 region is CASSMEVGDTKLFF. The CDR3 coding sequence is TGTGCCAGTAGTATGGAGGTCGGGGATACGAAACTGTTTTTT. The V gene is TRBV19, the J gene TRBJ1-4; D is undetermined. Germline CDR1 reads LNHDA; CDR2 reads SQIVND (reference sequence). The germline V and J ends were trimmed by 3 bases and 11 bases, with 16 bases remaining between them. This CDR3 comprises 14 residues.